Here is one T cell receptor beta chain with its context. Its specificity is unknown. TCR alpha and beta CDR3 regions were amplified from RNA using iRepertoire nested multiplex PCR. Tissue mRNA or PBMC total RNA, roughly 100-400 ng, went into one-step reverse transcription and amplification. TCRdb passed the multiplex PCR reads through MiXCR, listing each CDR3 protein once. The sample lists 150,000 or so distinct CDR3 sequences, about two fifths occurring once. This specimen comes from a study of glioma-infiltrating T cells. Whole-study results and caveats: Gliomas, especially low-grade, showed above-expected tissue-blood divergence; non-neoplastic patients showed below.

The clonotype originates from a human donor with low-grade glioma or glioblastoma, undergoing nonglioma brain surgery, or in good health (not recorded which). The sample was glioma tissue, nonneoplastic brain tissue, or PBMCs (not recorded which).

The chain's CDR3 is CASSRLGRQSNSPLHF. The DNA for the CDR3 is TGTGCCAGCAGTCGCCTGGGGCGACAGAGTAATTCACCCCTCCACTTT. The J gene is TRBJ1-6, the V gene TRBV27; a possible D gene is TRBD1 (5 bases). Germline V CDR1 and CDR2: MNHEY, SMNVEV (reference sequence). This CDR3 has 16 amino acids. V lost 5 bases, J lost 6 bases, and 17 bases lay in between.